The 9 T cell receptor beta chains listed next were all sequenced from one sample in a study of shared clonotypes between healthy human individuals. Sequencing used immunoSEQ multiplex PCR; TCRdb keeps in-frame clones, though not all of them. This table has millions of clones, over 85% appearing once. The sequencing input was naive CD4+ T cells from PBMCs. As for subset: CD45RA+ positively selected. These receptors were obtained from a man younger than 35 in good health. Some clones in this sample may be carry-over from other donors' samples.

V and J are TRBV19 and TRBJ2-1; TRBD2 aligns across 10 bases. This CDR3 has 17 amino acids. Germline V gene lookup returns CDR1 LNHDA and CDR2 SQIVND (reference sequence). V lost 0 bases, J lost 6 bases, and 8 bases stayed unmatched. CDR3 loop: CASSIDSGTSESNEQFF. In DNA, the CDR3 is TGTGCCAGTAGTATAGATTCCGGGACTAGCGAATCCAATGAGCAGTTCTTC.

The chain couples TRBV6-1 to TRBJ2-1, with a tentative D call TRBD1 (6 bases). Germline V gene sequence: CDR1 MNHNS, CDR2 SASEGT. CDR3 length: 14 residues. V lost 7 bases and J lost 4, with 14 bases in between. The CDR3: CASTNRAEYNEQFF. As DNA, the CDR3 is TGTGCCAGCACTAACAGGGCTGAATACAATGAGCAGTTCTTC.

The chain has TRBV5-4 and TRBJ2-1, with 10 bases lining up with TRBD2. Germline V gene data show CDR1 as SGHNT and CDR2 as YYREEE (reference sequence). V lost 4 bases and J lost 6; bases outside the gene matches: 10. This CDR3 region has 16 residues. DNA of the CDR3: TGTGCCAGCAGCCCGGGGGGGGCTAGCGGGAGCAATGAGCAGTTCTTC. This sequence encodes CASSPGGASGSNEQFF.

This clone was seen once. The chain links TRBV30 to TRBJ1-3, with D uncertain. The germline V and J ends were trimmed by 2 bases and 1 base, with 9 bases remaining between them. Germline V gene lookup returns CDR1 GTSNPN and CDR2 SVGIG (reference sequence). The CDR3 spans 14 residues. For the CDR3, the DNA is TGTGCCTGGAGTAAAAAAGGGTCTGGAAACACCATATATTTT. Its protein is CAWSKKGSGNTIYF.

The V and J genes are TRBV7-3 and TRBJ2-2; D possibly uses TRBD1 or TRBD2 (5 bases each). Germline V gene sequence: CDR1 SGHTA, CDR2 FQGTGA. V dropped 4 bases and J dropped 4 bases, with 7 bases sitting between them. The CDR3 sequence is 13 residues long. CDR3 sequence: CASSWDGTGELFF. In nucleotides, the CDR3 is TGTGCCAGCAGCTGGGACGGCACCGGGGAGCTGTTTTTT.

The V and J genes are TRBV25-1 and TRBJ2-1, with 10 bases that match TRBD2. Germline trimming cut 5 bases from V and 5 bases from J; bases unmatched to any gene: 6. CDR3 size: 15 residues. The germline V gene has CDR1 MGHDK and CDR2 SYGVNS. CDR3 nucleotides: TGTGCCAGCAGTCTACTAGCGGGGTCGGACAATGAGCAGTTCTTC. This translates into CASSLLAGSDNEQFF.

The J gene is TRBJ1-5, the V gene TRBV7-3; TRBD1 aligns across 7 bases. From germline, CDR1 is SGHTA and CDR2 FQGTGA. This CDR3 is built from 18 residues. The trim removed 4 bases at V and 3 bases at J, leaving 15 bases unmatched. This CDR3 is CASSSQRKRDSPNQPQHF. CDR3 nucleotides: TGTGCCAGCAGCTCCCAAAGAAAACGGGACAGCCCCAATCAGCCCCAGCATTTT.

This chain uses TRBV6-1 with TRBJ1-3; D is unresolved. Per germline, CDR1 MNHNS and CDR2 SASEGT. V was clipped by 10 bases and J by 1 base, with 11 bases between them. The CDR3 is 13 residues long. CDR3: CAIQRPSGNTIYF. CDR3 nucleotide sequence: TGTGCCATCCAACGGCCTTCTGGAAACACCATATATTTT.

The chain has TRBV20-1 and TRBJ2-1; a weak D match, TRBD2 (5 bases). The V and J ends lost 6 bases and 10 bases respectively, with 13 bases between them. Germline loops: CDR1 DFQATT, CDR2 SNEGSKA (reference sequence). The CDR3 runs to 11 residues. The CDR3 reads CSAEGWKEQFF. The CDR3 DNA is TGCAGTGCCGAGGGATGGAAAGAGCAGTTCTTC.